Listed below are T cell receptor beta chains from one sample, sequenced in a study of blood T cell repertoires in COVID-19. Sequencing used immunoSEQ multiplex PCR; TCRdb keeps in-frame clones, though not all of them. This table has 45,000 to 65,000 clones, approximately 84% appearing once. The sample comprised peripheral blood. The source of these receptors is a man in his sixties with acute or convalescent COVID-19. CDR3s include the opening cysteine and the closing phenylalanine or tryptophan. A D gene is named only where the DNA matches it firmly. Not all rows give a size; the values are once, few, many and, for expanded clones, a class.

j_call: TRBJ1-5; v_call: TRBV6-5; clone_size: NA; d_call: NA; cdr3_aa: CASSYSEAGGPQHF; cdr3_nt: TGTGCCAGCAGTTACTCGGAGGCAGGAGGGCCCCAGCATTTT
j_call: TRBJ2-5; v_call: TRBV29-1; clone_size: NA; d_call: NA; cdr3_aa: CSVDGQQGYQETQYF; cdr3_nt: TGCAGCGTTGATGGTCAACAGGGCTACCAAGAGACCCAGTACTTC
j_call: TRBJ1-3; v_call: TRBV7-2; clone_size: NA; d_call: NA; cdr3_aa: CASSPSPSSGNTIYF; cdr3_nt: TGTGCCAGCAGCCCCTCCCCGAGCTCTGGAAACACCATATATTTT
j_call: TRBJ2-3; v_call: TRBV7-9; clone_size: few; d_call: NA; cdr3_aa: CASSSQRAISTDTQYF; cdr3_nt: TGTGCCAGCAGCTCCCAGAGGGCGATCAGCACAGATACGCAGTATTTT
j_call: TRBJ1-2; v_call: TRBV5-6; clone_size: NA; d_call: NA; cdr3_aa: CASRPPGAGLNYGYTF; cdr3_nt: TGTGCCAGCAGGCCCCCTGGGGCAGGCTTAAACTATGGCTACACCTTC
j_call: TRBJ2-5; v_call: TRBV7-8; clone_size: once; d_call: NA; cdr3_aa: CASSPRETQYF; cdr3_nt: TGTGCCAGCAGCCCCCGGGAGACCCAGTACTTC
j_call: TRBJ2-7; v_call: TRBV27; clone_size: NA; d_call: NA; cdr3_aa: CASRTHMGLEQYF; cdr3_nt: TGTGCCAGCAGGACCCATATGGGGCTGGAGCAGTACTTC
j_call: TRBJ2-4; v_call: TRBV2; clone_size: NA; d_call: TRBD1; cdr3_aa: CAGWTGDLAKNIQYF; cdr3_nt: TGTGCCGGATGGACAGGGGATCTAGCCAAAAACATTCAGTACTTC
j_call: TRBJ1-1; v_call: TRBV27; clone_size: NA; d_call: NA; cdr3_aa: CASSLSGGRLDTEAFF; cdr3_nt: TGTGCCAGCAGTTTATCCGGGGGGCGTCTGGACACTGAAGCTTTCTTT
j_call: TRBJ1-4; v_call: TRBV7-8; clone_size: NA; d_call: TRBD1; cdr3_aa: CASSLGGQGAVWEKLFF; cdr3_nt: TGTGCCAGCAGCTTAGGGGGACAGGGGGCGGTTTGGGAAAAACTGTTTTTT
j_call: TRBJ2-7; v_call: TRBV29-1; clone_size: NA; d_call: NA; cdr3_aa: CSVGKGVGVEQYF; cdr3_nt: TGCAGCGTTGGTAAGGGAGTGGGCGTCGAGCAGTACTTC
j_call: TRBJ2-6; v_call: TRBV7-9; clone_size: once; d_call: NA; cdr3_aa: CASSLTGAGSGANVLTF; cdr3_nt: TGTGCCAGCAGCTTAACTGGCGCGGGATCTGGGGCCAACGTCCTGACTTTC
j_call: TRBJ2-2; v_call: TRBV6-5; clone_size: NA; d_call: TRBD1; cdr3_aa: CASSLQGVESGELFF; cdr3_nt: TGTGCCAGCAGTTTACAGGGGGTAGAGTCCGGGGAGCTGTTTTTT
j_call: TRBJ2-7; v_call: TRBV2; clone_size: NA; d_call: TRBD1; cdr3_aa: CASIWDRNSYEQYF; cdr3_nt: TGTGCCAGCATATGGGACAGGAACTCCTACGAGCAGTACTTC
j_call: TRBJ2-3; v_call: TRBV2; clone_size: NA; d_call: NA; cdr3_aa: CASSEKRATADTQYF; cdr3_nt: TGTGCCAGCAGTGAGAAGCGGGCGACAGCAGATACGCAGTATTTT
j_call: TRBJ2-6; v_call: TRBV7-2; clone_size: NA; d_call: NA; cdr3_aa: CASSPRETGANVLTF; cdr3_nt: TGTGCCAGCAGCCCGAGGGAGACTGGGGCCAACGTCCTGACTTTC
j_call: TRBJ2-2; v_call: TRBV2; clone_size: NA; d_call: TRBD2; cdr3_aa: CASSQTGGVGGELFF; cdr3_nt: TGTGCCAGCAGCCAAACGGGGGGAGTAGGTGGGGAGCTGTTTTTT
j_call: TRBJ1-2; v_call: TRBV2; clone_size: few; d_call: NA; cdr3_aa: CASSEVAGNYGYTF; cdr3_nt: TGTGCCAGCAGTGAAGTTGCGGGAAACTATGGCTACACCTTC
j_call: TRBJ1-2; v_call: TRBV6-2/TRBV6-3; clone_size: NA; d_call: NA; cdr3_aa: CASSRGQNYGYTF; cdr3_nt: TGTGCCAGCAGTCGGGGACAAAACTATGGCTACACCTTC
j_call: TRBJ2-1; v_call: TRBV7-8; clone_size: NA; d_call: TRBD1; cdr3_aa: CASSLGTGSHNEQFF; cdr3_nt: TGTGCCAGCAGCTTGGGGACAGGGAGCCACAATGAGCAGTTCTTC
j_call: TRBJ2-3; v_call: TRBV5-1; clone_size: NA; d_call: TRBD2; cdr3_aa: CASSLEGTSGLTTDTQYF; cdr3_nt: TGCGCCAGCAGCTTGGAGGGGACTAGCGGACTTACCACAGATACGCAGTATTTT
j_call: TRBJ1-5; v_call: TRBV24-1; clone_size: once; d_call: NA; cdr3_aa: CATSPPGGAGQPQHF; cdr3_nt: TGTGCCACCAGCCCACCGGGGGGCGCGGGGCAGCCCCAGCATTTT
j_call: TRBJ1-3; v_call: TRBV28; clone_size: once; d_call: TRBD1; cdr3_aa: CASSLLQGRSGNTIYF; cdr3_nt: TGTGCCAGCAGTCTCCTACAGGGGCGCTCTGGAAACACCATATATTTT